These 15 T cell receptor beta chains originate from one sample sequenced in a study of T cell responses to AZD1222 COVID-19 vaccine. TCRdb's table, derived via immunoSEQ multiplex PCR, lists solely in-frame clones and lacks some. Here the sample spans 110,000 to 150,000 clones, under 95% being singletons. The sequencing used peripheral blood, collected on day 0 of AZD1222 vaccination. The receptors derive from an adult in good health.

CDR3 sequence (DNA): TGTGCCACCACCAGCGGGACCTCTGGAAACACCATATATTTT. Protein: CATTSGTSGNTIYF. The V and J genes are TRBV28 and TRBJ1-3; maybe TRBD1 (5 bases). V lost 10 bases to trimming and J lost 0 bases, with 13 bases between them. The CDR3 has 14 amino acids. The germline V gene encodes CDR1 MDHEN and CDR2 SYDVKM.

CDR3 sequence reads: CASMGIDTYNQPQHF. In nucleotides, the CDR3 is TGTGCCAGTATGGGGATTGACACCTACAATCAGCCCCAGCATTTT. The J gene is TRBJ1-5, the V gene TRBV19, with D uncertain. Germline assignment: CDR1 LNHDA and CDR2 SQIVND (reference sequence). Trimming removed 7 bases at V and 3 bases at J, with 16 bases between. CDR3 length equals 15 residues.

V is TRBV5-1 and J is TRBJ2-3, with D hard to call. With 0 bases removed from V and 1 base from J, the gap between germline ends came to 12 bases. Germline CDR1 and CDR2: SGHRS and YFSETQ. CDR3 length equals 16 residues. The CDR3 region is CASSLDYGLGTDTQYF. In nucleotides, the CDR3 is TGCGCCAGCAGCTTGGATTACGGTTTGGGCACAGATACGCAGTATTTT.

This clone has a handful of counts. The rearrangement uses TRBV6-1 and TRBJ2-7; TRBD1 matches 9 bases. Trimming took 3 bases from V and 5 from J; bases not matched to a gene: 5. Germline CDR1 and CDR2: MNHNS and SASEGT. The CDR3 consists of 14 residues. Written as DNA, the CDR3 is TGTGCCAGCAGTGAGGACAGGGGATTAAACGAGCAGTACTTC. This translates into CASSEDRGLNEQYF.

This CDR3 reads CASSEPGGRDTIYF. DNA for the CDR3: TGTGCCAGCAGTGAACCAGGGGGAAGGGACACCATATATTTT. J is TRBJ1-3 and V is TRBV28; TRBD1 agrees at 7 bases. The CDR3 totals 14 residues. V shed 5 bases and J 8 bases; nucleotides not matched to a gene: 9. Germline CDR1 MDHEN, CDR2 SYDVKM.

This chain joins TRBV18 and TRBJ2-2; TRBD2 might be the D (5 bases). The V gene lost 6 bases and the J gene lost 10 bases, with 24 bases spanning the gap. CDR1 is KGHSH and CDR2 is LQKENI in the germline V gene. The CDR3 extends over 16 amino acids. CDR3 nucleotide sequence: TGTGCCAGCTCCACTGGGAGTGGAGCCCTTGCCGCGGAGCTGTTTTTT. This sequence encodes CASSTGSGALAAELFF.

CDR3 in DNA: TGTGCCAGTAGTATGTCGGGACAGGGGGCGTTCACTGAAGCTTTCTTT. This translates into CASSMSGQGAFTEAFF. The V gene is TRBV19, the J gene TRBJ1-1, with TRBD1 matching 12 bases. Trimming removed 3 bases from V and 4 bases from J; junction bases left unmatched: 6. Germline V gene data show CDR1 as LNHDA and CDR2 as SQIVND (reference sequence). The CDR3 loop spans 16 amino acids.

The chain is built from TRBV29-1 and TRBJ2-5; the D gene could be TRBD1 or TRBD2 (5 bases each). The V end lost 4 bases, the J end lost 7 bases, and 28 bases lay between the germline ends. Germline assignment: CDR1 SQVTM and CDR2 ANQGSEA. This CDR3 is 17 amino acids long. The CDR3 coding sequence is TGCAGCGTTGTAGTATTCGGGATTTTGGGGCCCCGGGGGACCCAGTACTTC. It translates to CSVVVFGILGPRGTQYF.

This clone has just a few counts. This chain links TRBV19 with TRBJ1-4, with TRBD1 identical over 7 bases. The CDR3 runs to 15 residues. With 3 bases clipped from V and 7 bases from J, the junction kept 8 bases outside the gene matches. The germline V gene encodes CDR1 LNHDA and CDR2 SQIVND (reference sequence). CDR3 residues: CASSIGQGGGEKLFF. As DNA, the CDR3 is TGTGCCAGTAGTATTGGCCAGGGGGGAGGTGAAAAACTGTTTTTT.

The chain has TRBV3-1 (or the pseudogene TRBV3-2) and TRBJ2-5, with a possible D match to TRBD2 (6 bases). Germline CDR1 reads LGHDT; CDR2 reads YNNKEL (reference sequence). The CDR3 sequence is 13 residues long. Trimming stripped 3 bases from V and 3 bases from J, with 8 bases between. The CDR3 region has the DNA TGTGCCAGCAGCCAGTCGGGGGAAGAGACCCAGTACTTC. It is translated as CASSQSGEETQYF.

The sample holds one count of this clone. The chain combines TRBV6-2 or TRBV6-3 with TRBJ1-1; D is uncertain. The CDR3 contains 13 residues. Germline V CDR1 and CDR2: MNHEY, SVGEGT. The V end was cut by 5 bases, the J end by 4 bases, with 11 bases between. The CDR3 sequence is CASSPGPATEAFF. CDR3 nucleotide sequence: TGTGCCAGCAGTCCGGGCCCGGCCACTGAAGCTTTCTTT.

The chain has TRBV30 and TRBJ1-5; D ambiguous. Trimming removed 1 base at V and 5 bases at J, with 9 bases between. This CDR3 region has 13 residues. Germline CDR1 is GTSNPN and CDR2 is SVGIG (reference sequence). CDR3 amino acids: CAWSGGLHQPQHF. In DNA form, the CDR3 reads TGTGCCTGGAGTGGCGGCCTTCATCAGCCCCAGCATTTT. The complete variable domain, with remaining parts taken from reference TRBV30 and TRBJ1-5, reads SQTIHQWPATLVQPVGSPLSLECTVEGTSNPNLYWYRQAAGRGLQLLFYSVGIGQISSEVPQNLSASRPQDRQFILSSKKLLLSDSGFYLCAWSGGLHQPQHFGDGTRLSIL.

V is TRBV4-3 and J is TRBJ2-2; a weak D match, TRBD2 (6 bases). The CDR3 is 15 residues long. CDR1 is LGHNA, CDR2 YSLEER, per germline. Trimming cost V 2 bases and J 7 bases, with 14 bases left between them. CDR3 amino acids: CASSQSAGSVGELFF. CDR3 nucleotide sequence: TGCGCCAGCAGCCAATCGGCGGGGTCAGTCGGGGAGCTGTTTTTT.

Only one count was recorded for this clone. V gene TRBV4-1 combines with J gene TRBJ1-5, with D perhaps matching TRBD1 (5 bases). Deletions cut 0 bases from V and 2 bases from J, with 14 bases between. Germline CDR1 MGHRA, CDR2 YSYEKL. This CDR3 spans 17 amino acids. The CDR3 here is CASSQDGGVSGNQPQHF. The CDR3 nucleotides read TGCGCCAGCAGCCAAGATGGAGGGGTCAGTGGCAATCAGCCCCAGCATTTT.

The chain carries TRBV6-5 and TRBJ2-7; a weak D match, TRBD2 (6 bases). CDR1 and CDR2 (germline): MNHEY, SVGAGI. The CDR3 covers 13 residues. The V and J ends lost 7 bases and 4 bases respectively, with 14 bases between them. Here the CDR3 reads CASTEGSGYEQYF. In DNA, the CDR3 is TGTGCCAGCACCGAGGGTAGCGGTTACGAGCAGTACTTC.